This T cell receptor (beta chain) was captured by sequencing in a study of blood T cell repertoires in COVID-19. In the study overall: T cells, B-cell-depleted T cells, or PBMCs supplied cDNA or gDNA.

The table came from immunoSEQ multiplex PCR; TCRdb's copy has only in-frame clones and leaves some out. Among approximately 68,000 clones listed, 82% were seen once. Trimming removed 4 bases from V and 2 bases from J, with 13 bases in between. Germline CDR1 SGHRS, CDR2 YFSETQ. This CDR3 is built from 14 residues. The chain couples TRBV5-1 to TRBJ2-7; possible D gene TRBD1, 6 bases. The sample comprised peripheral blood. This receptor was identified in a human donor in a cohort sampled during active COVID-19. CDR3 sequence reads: CASSHGDIAYEQYF. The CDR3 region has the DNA TGCGCCAGCAGCCACGGGGACATTGCCTACGAGCAGTACTTC.